The rows below give T cell receptor beta chains drawn from one sample of a study of shared clonotypes between healthy human individuals. The method was immunoSEQ multiplex PCR; TCRdb's version includes in-frame clones alone and lacks a portion of them. The sample has 2 million to 2.5 million clones, under 97% seen once. Sequencing was done on a sample of naive CD4+ T cells sorted from blood. These receptors were taken from a man aged 18 to 29 in good health. CDR3s include the opening cysteine and the closing phenylalanine or tryptophan. The order of the fields is J gene, clone size, D gene, V gene, CDR3 DNA, CDR3 protein. D genes are given only for firm matches. A row's size may be missing; if present it is once, few, many or a size class.

j_call: TRBJ2-1
clone_size: .
d_call: TRBD2
v_call: TRBV2
cdr3_nt: TGTGCCAGCAGTCCCCGGTGGGAGGGCTCCAGGAATGAGCAGTTCTTC
cdr3_aa: CASSPRWEGSRNEQFF

j_call: TRBJ1-1
clone_size: .
d_call: .
v_call: TRBV21-1
cdr3_nt: TGTGCCAGCAACCCGGAGGGACCTACAGGGGGGACTGAAGCTTTCTTT
cdr3_aa: CASNPEGPTGGTEAFF

j_call: TRBJ2-7
clone_size: .
d_call: .
v_call: TRBV7-2
cdr3_nt: TGTGCCAGCAGCTTCGCCCTGCTCCCCTCCTACGAGCAGTACTTC
cdr3_aa: CASSFALLPSYEQYF

j_call: TRBJ1-6
clone_size: .
d_call: .
v_call: TRBV29-1
cdr3_nt: TGCAGCGTCCTGCGGACCCGCTCCTATAATTCACCCCTCCACTTT
cdr3_aa: CSVLRTRSYNSPLHF

j_call: TRBJ2-6
clone_size: .
d_call: .
v_call: TRBV19
cdr3_nt: TGTGCCAGTTTACCAGGGGCCGGTTTATCTGGGGCCAACGTCCTGACTTTC
cdr3_aa: CASLPGAGLSGANVLTF

j_call: TRBJ1-2
clone_size: .
d_call: TRBD1
v_call: TRBV7-9
cdr3_nt: TGTGCCAGCAGCTTGCGGATGCCGGGACAGGGGAAGGGTGGCTACACCTTC
cdr3_aa: CASSLRMPGQGKGGYTF

j_call: TRBJ1-2
clone_size: .
d_call: .
v_call: TRBV10-3
cdr3_nt: TGTGCCATCAGTGAGGCAGAAAAGGCCGGCTACACCTTC
cdr3_aa: CAISEAEKAGYTF

j_call: TRBJ1-1
clone_size: .
d_call: .
v_call: TRBV19
cdr3_nt: TGTGCCAGTAGTCCAGCGGCCCCTAACACTGAAGCTTTCTTT
cdr3_aa: CASSPAAPNTEAFF

j_call: TRBJ2-2
clone_size: once
d_call: .
v_call: TRBV9
cdr3_nt: TGTGCCAGCAGCGGCCCGGGTCATAGAAACACCGGGGAGCTGTTTTTT
cdr3_aa: CASSGPGHRNTGELFF

j_call: TRBJ1-2
clone_size: .
d_call: .
v_call: TRBV28
cdr3_nt: TGTGCCAGCAGCTTAGGTGGGGGGCCGAACTATGGCTACACCTTC
cdr3_aa: CASSLGGGPNYGYTF

j_call: TRBJ2-7
clone_size: once
d_call: .
v_call: TRBV29-1
cdr3_nt: TGCAGCGTTGAAGATCTTAGGGGTTCCGGGGAGCAGTACTTC
cdr3_aa: CSVEDLRGSGEQYF

j_call: TRBJ1-2
clone_size: .
d_call: TRBD1
v_call: TRBV14
cdr3_nt: TGTGCCAGCAGCTCAGGGACAGGAAACTATGGCTACACCTTC
cdr3_aa: CASSSGTGNYGYTF

j_call: TRBJ2-7
clone_size: once
d_call: TRBD2
v_call: TRBV6-6
cdr3_nt: TGTGCCAGCACCCCAGCGGGGGGGTCCGAGCAGTACTTC
cdr3_aa: CASTPAGGSEQYF

j_call: TRBJ1-2
clone_size: .
d_call: .
v_call: TRBV15
cdr3_nt: TGTGCCACCAGCAGAGCAGACAGCCGCTATGGCTACACCTTC
cdr3_aa: CATSRADSRYGYTF

j_call: TRBJ2-1
clone_size: .
d_call: .
v_call: TRBV18
cdr3_nt: TGTGCCAGCTCACCGAGGGCTAGCGTATACAATGAGCAGTTCTTC
cdr3_aa: CASSPRASVYNEQFF

j_call: TRBJ2-1
clone_size: .
d_call: .
v_call: TRBV5-1
cdr3_nt: TGCGCCAGCAGCTTGGATTCGGACCGCCCGGGGTCATACAATGAGCAGTTCTTC
cdr3_aa: CASSLDSDRPGSYNEQFF

j_call: TRBJ1-5
clone_size: .
d_call: .
v_call: TRBV15
cdr3_nt: TGTGCCACCAGCAGAGATAGCGCAGGTCGATATAGCAATCAGCCCCAGCATTTT
cdr3_aa: CATSRDSAGRYSNQPQHF

j_call: TRBJ2-3
clone_size: .
d_call: .
v_call: TRBV11-2
cdr3_nt: TGTGCCAGCAGCTTAAATGGGCGTTCCATCACAGATACGCAGTATTTT
cdr3_aa: CASSLNGRSITDTQYF

j_call: TRBJ2-5
clone_size: .
d_call: TRBD2
v_call: TRBV2
cdr3_nt: TGTGCCAGCAGACTTACCCGGGGGGAAGGAGAGACCCAGTACTTC
cdr3_aa: CASRLTRGEGETQYF

j_call: TRBJ2-3
clone_size: .
d_call: .
v_call: TRBV10-3
cdr3_nt: TGTGCCATCAGTGAGTCCAGGACTAGCACAGATACGCAGTATTTT
cdr3_aa: CAISESRTSTDTQYF

j_call: TRBJ2-7
clone_size: .
d_call: .
v_call: TRBV28
cdr3_nt: TGTGCCAGCAGTTGGAACTACGAGCAGTACTTC
cdr3_aa: CASSWNYEQYF

j_call: TRBJ2-5
clone_size: .
d_call: TRBD1
v_call: TRBV27
cdr3_nt: TGTGCCAGCAGTTCTCTTAGGACCGGGACAGATTTGACCCAGTACTTC
cdr3_aa: CASSSLRTGTDLTQYF

j_call: TRBJ1-2
clone_size: .
d_call: .
v_call: TRBV6-1
cdr3_nt: TGTGCCAGCAATAGACAGGAGCTCAGCTATGGCTACACCTTC
cdr3_aa: CASNRQELSYGYTF

j_call: TRBJ1-6
clone_size: few
d_call: .
v_call: TRBV6-1
cdr3_nt: TGTGCCAGCAGTGATCTGCATGGATCACCCCTCCACTTT
cdr3_aa: CASSDLHGSPLHF

j_call: TRBJ2-5
clone_size: .
d_call: .
v_call: TRBV11-2
cdr3_nt: TGTGCCAGCAGCTCCCTTGGCGGGGAGACCCAGTACTTC
cdr3_aa: CASSSLGGETQYF

j_call: TRBJ1-4
clone_size: .
d_call: .
v_call: TRBV5-1
cdr3_nt: TGCGCCAGCTGCCGGGACCGACCTAATGAAAAACTGTTTTTT
cdr3_aa: CASCRDRPNEKLFF

j_call: TRBJ2-3
clone_size: .
d_call: TRBD2
v_call: TRBV13
cdr3_nt: TGTGCCAGCAAGACTAGCGGGGGGGCAGATACGCAGTATTTT
cdr3_aa: CASKTSGGADTQYF

j_call: TRBJ2-6
clone_size: .
d_call: .
v_call: TRBV13
cdr3_nt: TGTGCCAGCAGAAGATACTCTGGGGCCAACGTCCTGACTTTC
cdr3_aa: CASRRYSGANVLTF

j_call: TRBJ2-1
clone_size: .
d_call: TRBD2
v_call: TRBV6-6
cdr3_nt: TGTGCCAGCAGCCGTCCACTAGCGGGGGGGAGCGATGAGCAGTTCTTC
cdr3_aa: CASSRPLAGGSDEQFF

j_call: TRBJ2-3
clone_size: .
d_call: TRBD2
v_call: TRBV9
cdr3_nt: TGTGCCAGCAGCGTAGATCCCCTAGCGGGGGGGCTTGACACAGATACGCAGTATTTT
cdr3_aa: CASSVDPLAGGLDTDTQYF

j_call: TRBJ2-2
clone_size: .
d_call: TRBD2
v_call: TRBV27
cdr3_nt: TGTGCCAGCAGTTCCTTCGGACTAGCGACCGGGGAGCTGTTTTTT
cdr3_aa: CASSSFGLATGELFF

j_call: TRBJ2-3
clone_size: .
d_call: .
v_call: TRBV18
cdr3_nt: TGTGCCAGCTCACCACCTGCGGGATTGGGCACAGATACGCAGTATTTT
cdr3_aa: CASSPPAGLGTDTQYF

j_call: TRBJ1-3
clone_size: once
d_call: .
v_call: TRBV6-5
cdr3_nt: TGTGCCAGCAGTTACTCGAGTGGGGCAGCTGGAAACACCATATATTTT
cdr3_aa: CASSYSSGAAGNTIYF

j_call: TRBJ1-1
clone_size: .
d_call: .
v_call: TRBV5-1
cdr3_nt: TGCGCCAGCAGTTCGACATCTGAAGCTTTCTTT
cdr3_aa: CASSSTSEAFF

j_call: TRBJ1-3
clone_size: .
d_call: .
v_call: TRBV5-1
cdr3_nt: TGCGCCAGCAGCGACAGAAGCTCTGGAAACACCATATATTTT
cdr3_aa: CASSDRSSGNTIYF

j_call: TRBJ1-1
clone_size: .
d_call: .
v_call: TRBV27
cdr3_nt: TGTGCCAGCAGTTTAACAGCCTGGGACGTAAAAGACACTGAAGCTTTCTTT
cdr3_aa: CASSLTAWDVKDTEAFF

j_call: TRBJ2-7
clone_size: .
d_call: .
v_call: TRBV5-1
cdr3_nt: TGCGCCAGCAGCCGGGGACATTCCTACGAGCAGTACTTC
cdr3_aa: CASSRGHSYEQYF

j_call: TRBJ1-1
clone_size: .
d_call: .
v_call: TRBV10-3
cdr3_nt: TGTGCCATCAGTCAACAAGCTTCGAACACTGAAGCTTTCTTT
cdr3_aa: CAISQQASNTEAFF

j_call: TRBJ1-2
clone_size: .
d_call: .
v_call: TRBV19
cdr3_nt: TGTGCCAGTAGTATATTGAATATGGGGATTTATGGCTACACCTTC
cdr3_aa: CASSILNMGIYGYTF

j_call: TRBJ1-4
clone_size: .
d_call: TRBD1
v_call: TRBV25-1
cdr3_nt: TGTGCCAGCAGTATGACAGGGACTGAAAAACTGTTTTTT
cdr3_aa: CASSMTGTEKLFF

j_call: TRBJ2-5
clone_size: .
d_call: TRBD2
v_call: TRBV27
cdr3_nt: TGTGCCAGCAGTAACGGACTAGTGGGCCAAGAGACCCAGTACTTC
cdr3_aa: CASSNGLVGQETQYF

j_call: TRBJ2-3
clone_size: .
d_call: .
v_call: TRBV7-8
cdr3_nt: TGTGCCAGCAGCTCTCCCGTAGACAGGTGGACAGATACGCAGTATTTT
cdr3_aa: CASSSPVDRWTDTQYF

j_call: TRBJ2-1
clone_size: .
d_call: .
v_call: TRBV7-2
cdr3_nt: TGTGCCAGCAGCCTCGGATTGAATGAGCAGTTCTTC
cdr3_aa: CASSLGLNEQFF